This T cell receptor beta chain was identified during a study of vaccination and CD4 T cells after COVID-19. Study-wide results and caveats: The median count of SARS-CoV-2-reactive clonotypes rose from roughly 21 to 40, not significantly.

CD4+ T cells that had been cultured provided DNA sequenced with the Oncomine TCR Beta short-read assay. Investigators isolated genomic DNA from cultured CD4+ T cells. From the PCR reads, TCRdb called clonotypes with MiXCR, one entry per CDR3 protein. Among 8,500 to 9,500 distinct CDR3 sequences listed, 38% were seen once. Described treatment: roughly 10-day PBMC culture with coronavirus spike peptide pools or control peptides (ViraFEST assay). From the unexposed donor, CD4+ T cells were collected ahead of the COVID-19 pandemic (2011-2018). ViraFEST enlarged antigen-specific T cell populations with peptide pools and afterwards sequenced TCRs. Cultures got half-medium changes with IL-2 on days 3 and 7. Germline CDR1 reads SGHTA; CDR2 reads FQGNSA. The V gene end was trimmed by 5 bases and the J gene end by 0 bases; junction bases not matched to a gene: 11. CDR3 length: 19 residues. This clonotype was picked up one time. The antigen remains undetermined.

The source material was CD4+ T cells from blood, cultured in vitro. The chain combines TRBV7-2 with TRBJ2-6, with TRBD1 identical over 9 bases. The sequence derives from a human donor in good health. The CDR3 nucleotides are TGTGCCAGCAGCGCTAGACCGGGACAGGGTAGCTCTGGGGCCAACGTCCTGACTTTC. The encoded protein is CASSARPGQGSSGANVLTF.